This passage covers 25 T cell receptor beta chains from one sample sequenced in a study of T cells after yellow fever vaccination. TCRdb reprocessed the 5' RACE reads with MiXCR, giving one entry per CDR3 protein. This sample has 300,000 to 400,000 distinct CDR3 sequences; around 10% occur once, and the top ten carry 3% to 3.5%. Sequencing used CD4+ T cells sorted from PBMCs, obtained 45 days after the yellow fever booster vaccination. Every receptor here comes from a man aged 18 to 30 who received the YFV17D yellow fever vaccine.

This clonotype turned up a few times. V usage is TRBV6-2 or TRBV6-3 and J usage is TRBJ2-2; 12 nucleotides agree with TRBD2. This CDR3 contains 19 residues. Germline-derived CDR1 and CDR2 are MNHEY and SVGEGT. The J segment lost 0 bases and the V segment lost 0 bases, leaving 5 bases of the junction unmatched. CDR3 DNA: TGTGCCAGCAGTTACTCGATACTAGCGGGGGGACCGAACACCGGGGAGCTGTTTTTT. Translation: CASSYSILAGGPNTGELFF.

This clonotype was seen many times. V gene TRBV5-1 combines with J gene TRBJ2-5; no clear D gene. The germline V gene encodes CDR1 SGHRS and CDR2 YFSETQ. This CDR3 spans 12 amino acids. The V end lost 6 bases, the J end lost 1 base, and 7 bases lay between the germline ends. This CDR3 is CASTGSQETQYF. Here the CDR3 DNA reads TGCGCCAGCACAGGCAGCCAAGAGACCCAGTACTTC. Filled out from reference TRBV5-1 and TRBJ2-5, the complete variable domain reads KAGVTQTPRYLIKTRGQQVTLSCSPISGHRSVSWYQQTPGQGLQFLFEYFSETQRNKGNFPGRFSGRQFSNSRSEMNVSTLELGDSALYLCASTGSQETQYFGPGTRLLVL.

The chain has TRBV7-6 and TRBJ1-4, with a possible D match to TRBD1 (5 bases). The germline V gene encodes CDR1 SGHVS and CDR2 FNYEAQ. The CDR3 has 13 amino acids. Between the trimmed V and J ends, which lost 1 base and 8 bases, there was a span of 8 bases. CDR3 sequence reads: CASSLDWGEKLFF. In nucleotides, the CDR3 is TGTGCCAGCAGCTTAGACTGGGGGGAAAAACTGTTTTTT.

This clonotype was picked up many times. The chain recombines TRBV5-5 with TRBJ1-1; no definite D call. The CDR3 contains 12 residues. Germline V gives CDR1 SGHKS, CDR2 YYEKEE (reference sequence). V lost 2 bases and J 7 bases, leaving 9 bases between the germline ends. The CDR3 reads CASSFYTVEAFF. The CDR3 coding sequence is TGTGCCAGCAGCTTCTATACAGTTGAAGCTTTCTTT. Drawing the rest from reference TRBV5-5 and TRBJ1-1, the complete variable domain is DAGVTQSPTHLIKTRGQQVTLRCSPISGHKSVSWYQQVLGQGPQFIFQYYEKEERGRGNFPDRFSARQFPNYSSELNVNALLLGDSALYLCASSFYTVEAFFGQGTRLTVV.

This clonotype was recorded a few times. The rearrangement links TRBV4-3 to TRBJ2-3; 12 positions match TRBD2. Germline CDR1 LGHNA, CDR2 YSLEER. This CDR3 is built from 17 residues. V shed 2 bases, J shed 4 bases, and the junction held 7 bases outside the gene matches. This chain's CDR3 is CASSQSAGLAGSDTQYF. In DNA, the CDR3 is TGCGCCAGCAGCCAATCGGCCGGACTAGCGGGGTCAGATACGCAGTATTTT.

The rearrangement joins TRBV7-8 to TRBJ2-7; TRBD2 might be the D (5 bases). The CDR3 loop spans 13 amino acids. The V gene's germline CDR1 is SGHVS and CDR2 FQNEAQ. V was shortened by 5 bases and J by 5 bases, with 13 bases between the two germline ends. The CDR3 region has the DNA TGTGCCAGCAGCAGGGAGAGTTCACACGAGCAGTACGTC. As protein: CASSRESSHEQYV.

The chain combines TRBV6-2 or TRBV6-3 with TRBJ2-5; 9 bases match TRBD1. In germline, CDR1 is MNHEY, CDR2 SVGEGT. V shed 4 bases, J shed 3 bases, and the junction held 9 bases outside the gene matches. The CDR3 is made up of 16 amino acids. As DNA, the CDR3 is TGTGCCAGCAGTTCGAAATACAGGGGGCGGAAAGAGACCCAGTACTTC. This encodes CASSSKYRGRKETQYF.

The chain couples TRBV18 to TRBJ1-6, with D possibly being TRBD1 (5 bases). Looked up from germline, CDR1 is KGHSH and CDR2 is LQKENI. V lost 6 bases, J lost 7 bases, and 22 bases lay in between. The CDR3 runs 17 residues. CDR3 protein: CASSPLRTGAENSPLHF. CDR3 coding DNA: TGTGCCAGCTCCCCCCTACGGACTGGGGCGGAAAATTCACCCCTCCACTTT.

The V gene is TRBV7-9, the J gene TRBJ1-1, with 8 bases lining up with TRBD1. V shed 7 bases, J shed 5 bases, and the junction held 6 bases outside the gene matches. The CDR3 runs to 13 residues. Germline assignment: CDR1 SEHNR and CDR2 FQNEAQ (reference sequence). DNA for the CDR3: TGTGCCAGCACAACAGGGGGTGGGACTGAAGCTTTCTTT. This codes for CASTTGGGTEAFF.

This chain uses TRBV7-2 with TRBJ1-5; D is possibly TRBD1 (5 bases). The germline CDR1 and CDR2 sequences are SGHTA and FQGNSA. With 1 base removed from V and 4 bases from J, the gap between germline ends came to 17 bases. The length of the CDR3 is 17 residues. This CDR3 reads CASSLGFRAGRNQPQHF. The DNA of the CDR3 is TGTGCCAGCAGCTTAGGTTTCCGGGCAGGGCGGAATCAGCCCCAGCATTTT.

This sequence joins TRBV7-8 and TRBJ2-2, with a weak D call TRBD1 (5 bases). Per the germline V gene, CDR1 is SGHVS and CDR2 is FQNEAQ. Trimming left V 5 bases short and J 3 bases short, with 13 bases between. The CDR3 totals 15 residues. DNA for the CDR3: TGTGCCAGCAGCCCCCAGGGCAGGGACACCGGGGAGCTGTTTTTT. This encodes CASSPQGRDTGELFF.

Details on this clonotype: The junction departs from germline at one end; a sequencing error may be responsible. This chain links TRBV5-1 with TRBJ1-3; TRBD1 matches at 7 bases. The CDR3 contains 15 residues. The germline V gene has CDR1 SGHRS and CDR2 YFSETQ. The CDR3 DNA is TGCGCCAGCAGCGAGGGACAGCTTTCTGGAAACACCACATATTTT. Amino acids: CASSEGQLSGNTTYF.

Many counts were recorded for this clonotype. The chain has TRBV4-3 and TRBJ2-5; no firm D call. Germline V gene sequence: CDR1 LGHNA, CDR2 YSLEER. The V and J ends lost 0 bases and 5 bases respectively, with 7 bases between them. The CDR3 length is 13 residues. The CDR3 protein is CASSQDRRETQYF. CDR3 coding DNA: TGCGCCAGCAGCCAAGACCGAAGGGAGACCCAGTACTTC.

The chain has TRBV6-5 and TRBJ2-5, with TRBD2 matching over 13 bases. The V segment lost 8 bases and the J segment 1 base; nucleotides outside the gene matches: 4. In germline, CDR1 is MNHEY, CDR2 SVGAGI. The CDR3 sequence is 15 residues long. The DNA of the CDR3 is TGTGCCAGCGGACTAGCGGGGGCGTCCCAAGAGACCCAGTACTTC. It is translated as CASGLAGASQETQYF.

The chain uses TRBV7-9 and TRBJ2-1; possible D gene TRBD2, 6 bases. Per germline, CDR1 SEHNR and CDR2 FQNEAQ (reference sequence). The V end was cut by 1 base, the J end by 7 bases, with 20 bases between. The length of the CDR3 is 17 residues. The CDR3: CASSLEGRTDRGNEQFF. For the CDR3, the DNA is TGTGCCAGCAGCTTAGAGGGGAGGACTGACCGGGGGAATGAGCAGTTCTTC. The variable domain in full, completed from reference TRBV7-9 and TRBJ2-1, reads DTGVSQNPRHKITKRGQNVTFRCDPISEHNRLYWYRQTLGQGPEFLTYFQNEAQLEKSRLLSDRFSAERPKGSFSTLEIQRTEQGDSAMYLCASSLEGRTDRGNEQFFGPGTRLTVL.

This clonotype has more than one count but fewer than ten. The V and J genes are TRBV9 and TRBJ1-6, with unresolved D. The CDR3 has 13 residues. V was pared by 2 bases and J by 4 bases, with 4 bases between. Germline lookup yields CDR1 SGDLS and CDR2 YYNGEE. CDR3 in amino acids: CASSVEYNSPLHF. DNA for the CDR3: TGTGCCAGCAGCGTCGAGTATAATTCACCCCTCCACTTT.

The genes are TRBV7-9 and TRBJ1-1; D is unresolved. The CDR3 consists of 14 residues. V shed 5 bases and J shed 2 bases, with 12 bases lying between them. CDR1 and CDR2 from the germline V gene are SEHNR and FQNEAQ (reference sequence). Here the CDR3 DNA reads TGTGCCAGCAGCCCTGGGCATTTTAACACTGAAGCTTTCTTT. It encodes CASSPGHFNTEAFF. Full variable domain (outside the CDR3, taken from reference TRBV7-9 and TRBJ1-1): DTGVSQNPRHKITKRGQNVTFRCDPISEHNRLYWYRQTLGQGPEFLTYFQNEAQLEKSRLLSDRFSAERPKGSFSTLEIQRTEQGDSAMYLCASSPGHFNTEAFFGQGTRLTVV.

Written as DNA, the CDR3 is TGCAGCGTTGAAATGGTTGGCACCGGGGAGCTGTTTTTT. Its translation is CSVEMVGTGELFF. The chain carries TRBV29-1 and TRBJ2-2; D not certain. Germline V gives CDR1 SQVTM, CDR2 ANQGSEA. Between the trimmed V and J ends, which lost 2 bases and 4 bases, there was a span of 8 bases. The CDR3 runs 13 residues.

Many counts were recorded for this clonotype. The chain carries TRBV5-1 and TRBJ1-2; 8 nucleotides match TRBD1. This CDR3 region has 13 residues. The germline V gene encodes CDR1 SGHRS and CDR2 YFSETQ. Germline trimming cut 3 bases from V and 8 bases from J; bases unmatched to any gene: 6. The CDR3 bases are TGCGCCAGCAGCTCAGAGGGACAGGTGGGCTACACCTTC. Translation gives CASSSEGQVGYTF.

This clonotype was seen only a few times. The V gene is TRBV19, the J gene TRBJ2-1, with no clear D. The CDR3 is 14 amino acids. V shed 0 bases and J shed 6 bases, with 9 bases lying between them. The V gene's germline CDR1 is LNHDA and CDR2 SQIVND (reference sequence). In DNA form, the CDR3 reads TGTGCCAGTAGTATAGATGGGCGGAGCAATGAGCAGTTCTTC. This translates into CASSIDGRSNEQFF.

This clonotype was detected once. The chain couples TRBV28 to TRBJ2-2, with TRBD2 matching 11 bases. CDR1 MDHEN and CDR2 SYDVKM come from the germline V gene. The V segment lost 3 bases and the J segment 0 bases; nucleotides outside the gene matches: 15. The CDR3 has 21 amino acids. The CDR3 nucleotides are TGTGCCAGCAGTTTTAACCTAGCGGGGGGCCTCTACACATCGAACACCGGGGAGCTGTTTTTT. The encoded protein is CASSFNLAGGLYTSNTGELFF.

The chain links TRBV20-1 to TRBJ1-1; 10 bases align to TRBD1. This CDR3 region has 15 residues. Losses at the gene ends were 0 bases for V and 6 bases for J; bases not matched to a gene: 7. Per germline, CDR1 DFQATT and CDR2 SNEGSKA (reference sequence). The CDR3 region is CSARDRGQGTPEAFF. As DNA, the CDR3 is TGCAGTGCTAGAGATAGGGGACAGGGGACCCCTGAAGCTTTCTTT.

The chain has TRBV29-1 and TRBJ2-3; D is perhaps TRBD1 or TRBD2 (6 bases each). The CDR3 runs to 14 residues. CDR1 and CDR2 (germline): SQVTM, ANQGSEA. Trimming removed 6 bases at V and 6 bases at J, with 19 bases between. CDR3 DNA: TGCAGCGTAAAGCGGGCCTCGGGGGCGGATACGCAGTATTTT. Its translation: CSVKRASGADTQYF.

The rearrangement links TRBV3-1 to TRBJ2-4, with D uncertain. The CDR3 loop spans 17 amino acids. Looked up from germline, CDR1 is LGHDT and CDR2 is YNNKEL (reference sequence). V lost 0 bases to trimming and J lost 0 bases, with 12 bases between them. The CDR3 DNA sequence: TGTGCCAGCAGCCAAGATTTTACGAGTGTAGCCAAAAACATTCAGTACTTC. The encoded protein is CASSQDFTSVAKNIQYF. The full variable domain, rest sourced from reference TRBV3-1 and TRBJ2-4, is DTAVSQTPKYLVTQMGNDKSIKCEQNLGHDTMYWYKQDSKKFLKIMFSYNNKELIINETVPNRFSPKSPDKAHLNLHINSLELGDSAVYFCASSQDFTSVAKNIQYFGAGTRLSVL.

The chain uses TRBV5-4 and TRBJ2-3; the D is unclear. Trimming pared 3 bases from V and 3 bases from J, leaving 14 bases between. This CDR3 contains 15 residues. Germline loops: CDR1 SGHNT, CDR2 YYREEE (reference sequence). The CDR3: CASSSKTRSTDTQYF. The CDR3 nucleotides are TGTGCCAGCAGCTCCAAGACACGATCGACAGATACGCAGTATTTT.